Listed below are T cell receptor beta chains from one sample, sequenced in a study of shared clonotypes between healthy human individuals. Sequenced by immunoSEQ multiplex PCR; TCRdb stores in-frame clones only, minus some. Found here are hundreds of thousands of clones, around 73% of them singletons; the top ten hold around 1.8%. Sample: memory CD4+ T cells sorted from blood. These receptors all come from a woman under 40 in good health. Both conserved end residues are part of each CDR3. The D gene is left open where the match is weak. For some rows the clone size is stated as once, few or many, or as a class when expanded; others skip it.

clone size: many; V gene: TRBV7-2; J gene: TRBJ1-5; D gene: -; CDR3 protein: CATAGQSNQPQHF; CDR3 DNA: TGTGCCACCGCCGGGCAGAGCAATCAGCCCCAGCATTTT
clone size: -; V gene: TRBV7-9; J gene: TRBJ1-5; D gene: -; CDR3 protein: CASSLIWSSNLQPQHF; CDR3 DNA: TGTGCCAGCAGCTTAATTTGGTCCAGTAACCTTCAGCCCCAGCATTTT
clone size: -; V gene: TRBV2; J gene: TRBJ2-3; D gene: -; CDR3 protein: CASSQGQSARDTQYF; CDR3 DNA: TGTGCCAGCAGTCAAGGACAGAGCGCAAGAGATACGCAGTATTTT
clone size: -; V gene: TRBV5-6; J gene: TRBJ2-2; D gene: -; CDR3 protein: CASSSGGRTMNTGELFF; CDR3 DNA: TGTGCCAGCAGCTCCGGAGGGCGGACAATGAACACCGGGGAGCTGTTTTTT
clone size: -; V gene: TRBV11-2; J gene: TRBJ2-2; D gene: TRBD1; CDR3 protein: CASSFLRQGTGELFF; CDR3 DNA: TGTGCCAGCAGCTTCCTGAGACAGGGGACCGGGGAGCTGTTTTTT
clone size: -; V gene: TRBV5-1; J gene: TRBJ1-2; D gene: -; CDR3 protein: CASSAETGSGYTF; CDR3 DNA: TGCGCCAGCAGCGCGGAAACAGGGTCTGGCTACACCTTC
clone size: few; V gene: TRBV7-9; J gene: TRBJ1-1; D gene: TRBD1; CDR3 protein: CASSIQGDTEAFF; CDR3 DNA: TGTGCCAGCAGCATTCAGGGGGACACTGAAGCTTTCTTT
clone size: -; V gene: TRBV28; J gene: TRBJ2-1; D gene: -; CDR3 protein: CASSYSGGSYNEQFF; CDR3 DNA: TGTGCCAGCAGTTACAGCGGAGGATCCTACAATGAGCAGTTCTTC
clone size: once; V gene: TRBV5-1; J gene: TRBJ2-4; D gene: -; CDR3 protein: CASSLDGLTKNIQYF; CDR3 DNA: TGCGCCAGCAGCTTGGACGGTCTTACCAAAAACATTCAGTACTTC
clone size: -; V gene: TRBV28; J gene: TRBJ1-1; D gene: -; CDR3 protein: CASSQRGQPRNTEAFF; CDR3 DNA: TGTGCCAGCAGTCAAAGAGGACAGCCGCGGAACACTGAAGCTTTCTTT
clone size: -; V gene: TRBV5-1; J gene: TRBJ1-5; D gene: -; CDR3 protein: CASSLEAGLQPQHF; CDR3 DNA: TGCGCCAGCAGCTTGGAGGCAGGGTTGCAGCCCCAGCATTTT
clone size: -; V gene: TRBV7-2; J gene: TRBJ2-1; D gene: TRBD2; CDR3 protein: CASTLLGLAGSNEQFF; CDR3 DNA: TGTGCCAGCACCCTCCTCGGACTAGCGGGATCCAATGAGCAGTTCTTC
clone size: -; V gene: TRBV19; J gene: TRBJ2-1; D gene: TRBD2; CDR3 protein: CATRLLAGVSEQFF; CDR3 DNA: TGTGCCACGAGGTTGCTAGCGGGAGTCAGTGAGCAGTTCTTC
clone size: -; V gene: TRBV28; J gene: TRBJ2-1; D gene: TRBD2; CDR3 protein: CASSIGLADIMSEQFF; CDR3 DNA: TGTGCCAGCAGTATCGGACTAGCAGACATCATGAGCGAGCAGTTCTTC
clone size: -; V gene: TRBV5-8; J gene: TRBJ2-7; D gene: -; CDR3 protein: CASSLGSFMGYEQYF; CDR3 DNA: TGTGCCAGCAGCTTGGGGAGTTTTATGGGCTACGAGCAGTACTTC
clone size: -; V gene: TRBV28; J gene: TRBJ2-7; D gene: TRBD2; CDR3 protein: CASSRRTSGPREQYF; CDR3 DNA: TGTGCCAGCAGCCGCCGGACTAGCGGGCCCAGGGAGCAGTACTTC
clone size: few; V gene: TRBV7-9; J gene: TRBJ2-2; D gene: -; CDR3 protein: CASSTAVITGELFF; CDR3 DNA: TGTGCCAGCAGCACCGCAGTGATCACCGGGGAGCTGTTTTTT
clone size: -; V gene: TRBV11-2; J gene: TRBJ1-1; D gene: -; CDR3 protein: CASTVTGGNTEAFF; CDR3 DNA: TGTGCCAGCACCGTGACGGGGGGGAACACTGAAGCTTTCTTT
clone size: once; V gene: TRBV6-1; J gene: TRBJ2-5; D gene: -; CDR3 protein: CASSTYRAIETQYF; CDR3 DNA: TGTGCCAGCAGTACATACAGGGCTATCGAGACCCAGTACTTC
clone size: -; V gene: TRBV19; J gene: TRBJ2-4; D gene: TRBD1; CDR3 protein: CASSLRTGGLGSYLKNFQYF; CDR3 DNA: TGTGCCAGTAGTCTTCGGACAGGGGGTTTGGGATCCTATCTAAAAAATTTTCAGTACTTC
clone size: few; V gene: TRBV5-1; J gene: TRBJ2-3; D gene: TRBD2; CDR3 protein: CASSRNLAGDTDTQYF; CDR3 DNA: TGCGCCAGCAGCCGGAACCTAGCGGGGGACACAGATACGCAGTATTTT
clone size: -; V gene: TRBV6-5; J gene: TRBJ2-5; D gene: -; CDR3 protein: CASSLAGSETQYF; CDR3 DNA: TGTGCCAGCAGTTTGGCGGGGAGTGAGACCCAGTACTTC
clone size: -; V gene: TRBV6-1; J gene: TRBJ2-1; D gene: TRBD1; CDR3 protein: CASRSGTGAYNEQFF; CDR3 DNA: TGTGCCAGCAGATCAGGGACAGGAGCCTACAATGAGCAGTTCTTC
clone size: once; V gene: TRBV28; J gene: TRBJ1-1; D gene: -; CDR3 protein: CASTPGAGGRTEAFF; CDR3 DNA: TGTGCCAGCACCCCAGGGGCAGGCGGCAGGACTGAAGCTTTCTTT
clone size: -; V gene: TRBV5-1; J gene: TRBJ1-1; D gene: TRBD1; CDR3 protein: CASSLDGTGLLETEAFF; CDR3 DNA: TGCGCCAGCAGCTTGGACGGGACAGGGCTCTTGGAAACTGAAGCTTTCTTT
clone size: once; V gene: TRBV30; J gene: TRBJ1-5; D gene: -; CDR3 protein: CAWSTDTGLRPQHF; CDR3 DNA: TGTGCCTGGAGTACGGACACGGGGTTACGGCCCCAGCATTTT
clone size: -; V gene: TRBV4-1; J gene: TRBJ1-5; D gene: -; CDR3 protein: CASSQPQEANQPQHF; CDR3 DNA: TGCGCCAGCAGCCAACCCCAGGAGGCTAATCAGCCCCAGCATTTT
clone size: -; V gene: TRBV28; J gene: TRBJ1-1; D gene: -; CDR3 protein: CASSPVPRRLNTEAFF; CDR3 DNA: TGTGCCAGCAGCCCCGTACCCCGCCGATTGAACACTGAAGCTTTCTTT
clone size: few; V gene: TRBV28; J gene: TRBJ1-1; D gene: -; CDR3 protein: CASSFVGAGQLEAFF; CDR3 DNA: TGTGCCAGCAGTTTCGTAGGAGCAGGGCAACTTGAAGCTTTCTTT
clone size: -; V gene: TRBV6-6; J gene: TRBJ1-2; D gene: -; CDR3 protein: CASSSSEGRRSYGYTF; CDR3 DNA: TGTGCCAGCAGTTCCTCGGAGGGGAGGCGGAGCTATGGCTACACCTTC
clone size: -; V gene: TRBV28; J gene: TRBJ2-5; D gene: -; CDR3 protein: CASSPRDLSETQYF; CDR3 DNA: TGTGCCAGCAGTCCAAGGGACTTATCCGAGACCCAGTACTTC
clone size: -; V gene: TRBV19; J gene: TRBJ2-2; D gene: TRBD1; CDR3 protein: CASRSGTGNTGELFF; CDR3 DNA: TGTGCCTCGCGATCCGGGACAGGGAACACCGGGGAGCTGTTTTTT
clone size: -; V gene: TRBV6-4; J gene: TRBJ2-1; D gene: TRBD2; CDR3 protein: CASSESPGLAGNEQFF; CDR3 DNA: TGTGCCAGCAGTGAATCTCCGGGACTAGCGGGGAATGAGCAGTTCTTC
clone size: -; V gene: TRBV25-1; J gene: TRBJ2-3; D gene: -; CDR3 protein: CASSVTARTRTGTQYF; CDR3 DNA: TGTGCCAGCAGTGTCACAGCGAGAACCCGCACGGGTACGCAGTATTTT
clone size: -; V gene: TRBV7-8; J gene: TRBJ1-4; D gene: TRBD1; CDR3 protein: CASSLGQGVEGEKLFF; CDR3 DNA: TGTGCCAGCAGCTTAGGACAGGGTGTTGAAGGCGAAAAACTGTTTTTT
clone size: few; V gene: TRBV7-3; J gene: TRBJ1-2; D gene: -; CDR3 protein: CASSLTSSGGYTF; CDR3 DNA: TGTGCCAGCAGCTTAACGTCATCAGGTGGCTACACCTTC
clone size: -; V gene: TRBV6-1; J gene: TRBJ2-7; D gene: TRBD1; CDR3 protein: CASSRDSPTRQYF; CDR3 DNA: TGTGCCAGCAGTCGGGACAGCCCTACGAGGCAGTACTTC
clone size: -; V gene: TRBV7-9; J gene: TRBJ2-7; D gene: TRBD2; CDR3 protein: CASRAGTSYEQYF; CDR3 DNA: TGTGCCAGCAGGGCCGGGACTAGCTACGAGCAGTACTTC
clone size: -; V gene: TRBV9; J gene: TRBJ2-3; D gene: -; CDR3 protein: CASSVAPRNTDTQYF; CDR3 DNA: TGTGCCAGCAGCGTAGCCCCCAGGAACACAGATACGCAGTATTTT
clone size: once; V gene: TRBV2; J gene: TRBJ1-1; D gene: TRBD1; CDR3 protein: CASSVTGQGRMNTEAFF; CDR3 DNA: TGTGCCAGCAGTGTGACAGGACAGGGGCGGATGAACACTGAAGCTTTCTTT
clone size: once; V gene: TRBV27; J gene: TRBJ1-4; D gene: -; CDR3 protein: CASSLVGLNEKLFF; CDR3 DNA: TGTGCCAGCAGTTTAGTGGGGCTTAATGAAAAACTGTTTTTT
clone size: -; V gene: TRBV11-2; J gene: TRBJ2-1; D gene: TRBD2; CDR3 protein: CASTLPSASGSSEQFF; CDR3 DNA: TGTGCCAGCACCCTACCCTCGGCTAGCGGGAGTAGTGAGCAGTTCTTC
clone size: -; V gene: TRBV4-1; J gene: TRBJ2-7; D gene: -; CDR3 protein: CASSQDLSVYEQYF; CDR3 DNA: TGCGCCAGCAGCCAAGATCTCAGCGTCTACGAGCAGTACTTC
clone size: -; V gene: TRBV2; J gene: TRBJ2-7; D gene: TRBD2; CDR3 protein: CASTSGNEQYF; CDR3 DNA: TGTGCCAGCACAAGCGGGAACGAGCAGTACTTC
clone size: once; V gene: TRBV6-5; J gene: TRBJ1-2; D gene: TRBD1; CDR3 protein: CASSRSSGTAYGYTF; CDR3 DNA: TGTGCCAGCAGCCGATCCTCTGGGACAGCCTATGGCTACACCTTC
clone size: many; V gene: TRBV2; J gene: TRBJ1-5; D gene: -; CDR3 protein: CASRRDSNQPQHF; CDR3 DNA: TGTGCCAGCAGACGGGACAGCAATCAGCCCCAGCATTTT
clone size: few; V gene: TRBV5-4; J gene: TRBJ2-2; D gene: -; CDR3 protein: CASSSAGRPTGELFF; CDR3 DNA: TGTGCCAGCAGCTCCGCCGGGAGACCCACCGGGGAGCTGTTTTTT
clone size: -; V gene: TRBV6-6; J gene: TRBJ1-2; D gene: -; CDR3 protein: CASSSVTYGYTF; CDR3 DNA: TGTGCCAGCAGTTCAGTCACCTATGGCTACACCTTC
clone size: -; V gene: TRBV25-1; J gene: TRBJ1-6; D gene: -; CDR3 protein: CASSVVGYNSPLHF; CDR3 DNA: TGTGCCAGCAGTGTAGTAGGGTATAATTCACCCCTCCACTTT
clone size: -; V gene: TRBV21-1; J gene: TRBJ2-2; D gene: -; CDR3 protein: CASSYRRQNPLSGELFF; CDR3 DNA: TGTGCCAGCAGCTATCGACGGCAAAATCCCTTGTCGGGGGAGCTGTTTTTT
clone size: -; V gene: TRBV18; J gene: TRBJ1-3; D gene: -; CDR3 protein: CASSPKGSSGNTIYF; CDR3 DNA: TGTGCCAGCTCACCCAAAGGAAGCTCTGGAAACACCATATATTTT
clone size: -; V gene: TRBV18; J gene: TRBJ2-2; D gene: -; CDR3 protein: CASSPLRSTGELFF; CDR3 DNA: TGTGCCAGCTCACCACTGAGATCGACCGGGGAGCTGTTTTTT
clone size: once; V gene: TRBV29-1; J gene: TRBJ1-1; D gene: -; CDR3 protein: CSVGGRANTEAFF; CDR3 DNA: TGCAGCGTTGGGGGACGGGCGAACACTGAAGCTTTCTTT
clone size: -; V gene: TRBV7-9; J gene: TRBJ1-4; D gene: -; CDR3 protein: CASSTPGEVEKLFF; CDR3 DNA: TGTGCCAGCAGCACTCCAGGGGAAGTGGAAAAACTGTTTTTT
clone size: -; V gene: TRBV5-4; J gene: TRBJ2-2; D gene: -; CDR3 protein: CASSLASADYTGELFF; CDR3 DNA: TGTGCCAGCAGCTTGGCCTCGGCGGACTACACCGGGGAGCTGTTTTTT
clone size: few; V gene: TRBV15; J gene: TRBJ1-2; D gene: TRBD1; CDR3 protein: CATSRRTGVGYTF; CDR3 DNA: TGTGCCACCAGCAGACGGACAGGAGTTGGCTACACCTTC
clone size: -; V gene: TRBV11-2; J gene: TRBJ2-3; D gene: -; CDR3 protein: CASSSTAFSTDTQYF; CDR3 DNA: TGTGCCAGCAGCTCCACAGCCTTTAGCACAGATACGCAGTATTTT